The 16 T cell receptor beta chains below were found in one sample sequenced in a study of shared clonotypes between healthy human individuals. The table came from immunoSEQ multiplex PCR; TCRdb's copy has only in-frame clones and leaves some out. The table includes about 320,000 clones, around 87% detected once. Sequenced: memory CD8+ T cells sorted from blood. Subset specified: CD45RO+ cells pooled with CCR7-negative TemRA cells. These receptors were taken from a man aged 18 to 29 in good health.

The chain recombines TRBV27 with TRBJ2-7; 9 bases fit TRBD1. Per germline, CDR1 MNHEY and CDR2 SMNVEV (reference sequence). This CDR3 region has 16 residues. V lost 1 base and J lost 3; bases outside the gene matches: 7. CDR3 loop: CASSLLPPTGGYEQYF. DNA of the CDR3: TGTGCCAGCAGTTTATTACCCCCGACAGGGGGCTACGAGCAGTACTTC.

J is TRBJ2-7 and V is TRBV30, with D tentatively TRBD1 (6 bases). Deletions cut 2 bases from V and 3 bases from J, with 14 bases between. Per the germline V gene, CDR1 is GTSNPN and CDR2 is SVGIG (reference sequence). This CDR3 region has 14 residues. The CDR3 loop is CAWSTQGNIYEQYF. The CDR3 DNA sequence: TGTGCCTGGAGTACACAGGGAAACATCTACGAGCAGTACTTC.

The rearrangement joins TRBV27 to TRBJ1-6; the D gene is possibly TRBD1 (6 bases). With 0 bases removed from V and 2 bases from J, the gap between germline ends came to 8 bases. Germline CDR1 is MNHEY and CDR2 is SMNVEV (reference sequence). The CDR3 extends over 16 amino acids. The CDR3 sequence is CASSLSPGAYNSPLHF. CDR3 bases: TGTGCCAGCAGTTTATCCCCAGGGGCCTATAATTCACCCCTCCACTTT.

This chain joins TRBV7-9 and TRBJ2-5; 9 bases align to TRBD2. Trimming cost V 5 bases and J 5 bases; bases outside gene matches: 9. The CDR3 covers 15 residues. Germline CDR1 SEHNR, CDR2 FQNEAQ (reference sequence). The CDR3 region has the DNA TGTGCCAGCAGCCCAGGGACTAGCTGGAAGGAGACCCAGTACTTC. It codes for CASSPGTSWKETQYF.

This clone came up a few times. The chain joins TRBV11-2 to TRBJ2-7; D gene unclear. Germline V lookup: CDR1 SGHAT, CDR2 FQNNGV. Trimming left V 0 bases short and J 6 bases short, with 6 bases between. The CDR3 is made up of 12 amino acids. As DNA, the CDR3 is TGTGCCAGCAGCTTAGATCTCTCCGAGCAGTACTTC. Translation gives CASSLDLSEQYF.

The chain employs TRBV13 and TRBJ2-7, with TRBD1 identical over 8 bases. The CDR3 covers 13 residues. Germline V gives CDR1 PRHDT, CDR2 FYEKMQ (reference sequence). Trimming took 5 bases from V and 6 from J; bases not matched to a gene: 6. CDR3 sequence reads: CASSGTGNREQYF. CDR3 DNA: TGTGCCAGCAGCGGGACAGGAAATCGCGAGCAGTACTTC.

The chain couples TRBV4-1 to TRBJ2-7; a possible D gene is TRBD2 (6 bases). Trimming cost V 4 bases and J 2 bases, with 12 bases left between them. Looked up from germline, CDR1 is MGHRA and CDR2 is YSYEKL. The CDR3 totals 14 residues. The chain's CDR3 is CASSPRDFAYEQYF. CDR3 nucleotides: TGCGCCAGCAGCCCGAGGGACTTTGCCTACGAGCAGTACTTC.

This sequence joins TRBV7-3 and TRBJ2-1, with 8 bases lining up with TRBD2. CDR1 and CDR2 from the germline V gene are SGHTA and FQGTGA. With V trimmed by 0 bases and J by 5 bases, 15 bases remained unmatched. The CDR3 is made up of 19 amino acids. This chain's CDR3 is CASSLTPRTGTSHHNEQFF. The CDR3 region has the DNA TGTGCCAGCAGCTTAACTCCCAGAACCGGGACTAGTCACCACAATGAGCAGTTCTTC.

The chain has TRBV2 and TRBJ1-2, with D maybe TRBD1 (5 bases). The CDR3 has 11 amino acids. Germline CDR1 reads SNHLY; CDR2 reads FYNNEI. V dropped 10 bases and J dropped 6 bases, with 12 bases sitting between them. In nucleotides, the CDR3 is TGTGCCACGGGGCGGGCGGATGGCTACACCTTC. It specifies CATGRADGYTF. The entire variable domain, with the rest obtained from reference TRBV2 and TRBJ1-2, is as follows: EPEVTQTPSHQVTQMGQEVILRCVPISNHLYFYWYRQILGQKVEFLVSFYNNEISEKSEIFDDQFSVERPDGSNFTLKIRSTKLEDSAMYFCATGRADGYTFGSGTRLTVV.

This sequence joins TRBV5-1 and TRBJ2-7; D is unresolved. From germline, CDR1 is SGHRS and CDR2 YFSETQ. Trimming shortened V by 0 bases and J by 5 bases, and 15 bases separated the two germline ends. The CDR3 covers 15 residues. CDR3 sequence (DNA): TGCGCCAGCAGCTTGGAAGGGATCTCTCTCCACGAGCAGTACTTC. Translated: CASSLEGISLHEQYF.

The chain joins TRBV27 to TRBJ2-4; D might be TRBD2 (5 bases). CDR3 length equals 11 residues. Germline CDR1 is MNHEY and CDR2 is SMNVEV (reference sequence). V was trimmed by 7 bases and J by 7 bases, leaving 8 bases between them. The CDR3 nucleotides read TGTGCCAGCACTGAGGGTAACATTCAGTACTTC. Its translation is CASTEGNIQYF.

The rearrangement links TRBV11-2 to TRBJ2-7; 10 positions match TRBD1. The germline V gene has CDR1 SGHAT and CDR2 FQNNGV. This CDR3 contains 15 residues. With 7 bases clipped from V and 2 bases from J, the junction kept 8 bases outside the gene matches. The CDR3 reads CASTKPGQGTYEQYF. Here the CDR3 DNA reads TGTGCCAGCACGAAACCGGGACAGGGGACCTACGAGCAGTACTTC.

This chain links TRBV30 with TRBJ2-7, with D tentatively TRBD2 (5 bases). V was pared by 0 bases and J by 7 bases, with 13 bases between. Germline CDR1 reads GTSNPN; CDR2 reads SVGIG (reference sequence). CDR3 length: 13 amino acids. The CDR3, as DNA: TGTGCCTGGAGTGTTGGGAGACTTTTAGAGCAGTACTTC. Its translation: CAWSVGRLLEQYF. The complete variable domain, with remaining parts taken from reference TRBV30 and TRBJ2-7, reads SQTIHQWPATLVQPVGSPLSLECTVEGTSNPNLYWYRQAAGRGLQLLFYSVGIGQISSEVPQNLSASRPQDRQFILSSKKLLLSDSGFYLCAWSVGRLLEQYFGPGTRLTVT.

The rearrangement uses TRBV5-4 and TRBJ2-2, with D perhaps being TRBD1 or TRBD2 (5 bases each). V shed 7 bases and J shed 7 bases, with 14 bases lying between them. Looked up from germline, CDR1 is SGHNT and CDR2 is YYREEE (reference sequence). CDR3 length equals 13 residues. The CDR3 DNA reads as TGTGCCAGCGGGAGAGGGGAGAACGGGGAGCTGTTTTTT. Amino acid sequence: CASGRGENGELFF.

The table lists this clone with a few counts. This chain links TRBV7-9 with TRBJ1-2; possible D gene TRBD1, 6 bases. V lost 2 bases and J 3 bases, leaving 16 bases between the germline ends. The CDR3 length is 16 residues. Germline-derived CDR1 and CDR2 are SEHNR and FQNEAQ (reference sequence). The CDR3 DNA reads TGTGCCAGCAGCTTACAGCAGGGGTCCCTGTACTATGGCTACACCTTC. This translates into CASSLQQGSLYYGYTF.

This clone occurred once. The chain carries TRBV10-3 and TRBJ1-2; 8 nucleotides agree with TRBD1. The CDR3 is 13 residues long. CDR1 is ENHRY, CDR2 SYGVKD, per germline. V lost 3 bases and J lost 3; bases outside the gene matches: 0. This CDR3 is CAISEQGDYGYTF. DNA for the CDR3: TGTGCCATCAGTGAACAGGGGGACTATGGCTACACCTTC.